This T cell receptor beta chain appears in the sequencing data of a study of graft-versus-host responses after intestinal transplantation. Study details: All recipients were transplanted with multivisceral, liver-intestinal, or isolated intestinal grafts. For two to four years after anti-thymocyte globulin induction, all recipients took tacrolimus and steroids. Broader study findings: There were GvH clones found in recipient marrow, and some of them appeared first in ileum or blood. Maximum circulating GvH clone levels tracked with early post-transplant HvG decreases.

The method was immunoSEQ multiplex PCR; TCRdb's version includes in-frame clones alone and lacks a portion of them. The data hold roughly 75,000 clones, with roughly 91% observed a single time. Concerning this clone itself: Its antigen remains unknown.

The CDR3 extends over 16 amino acids. Trimming removed 2 bases from V and 10 bases from J, with 24 bases in between. Germline values: CDR1 SGHNT, CDR2 YYREEE (reference sequence). This clonotype was sampled from a human donor who received an intestinal transplant. The chain employs TRBV5-4 and TRBJ1-2; possible D gene TRBD1, 5 bases. The sample was unstimulated CD4+ T cells sorted from spleen or lymph node cells, taken before intestinal transplant. This CDR3 reads CASSFTGPTGAGDYTF. DNA of the CDR3: TGTGCCAGCAGCTTTACAGGACCCACAGGTGCAGGAGACTACACCTTC. Together with reference TRBV5-4 and TRBJ1-2, the CDR3 gives the full variable domain: ETGVTQSPTHLIKTRGQQVTLRCSSQSGHNTVSWYQQALGQGPQFIFQYYREEENGRGNFPPRFSGLQFPNYSSELNVNALELDDSALYLCASSFTGPTGAGDYTFGSGTRLTVV.